One and the same sample provided the 6 T cell receptor beta chains below, sequenced in a study of T cells in Graves' hyperthyroidism and ophthalmopathy. What was amplified from RNA transcripts were TCR beta CDR3 regions. The HTBI primer set was used in a first-round RT-PCR of the TCR CDR3. TCRdb redid the calling of the multiplex PCR reads with MiXCR, one entry per CDR3 protein. The sample records under 450,000 distinct CDR3 sequences, 13% being singletons. Sequencing input: blood. Every receptor here comes from a man under 40 with Graves' hyperthyroidism that later progressed to Graves' ophthalmopathy.

The chain is built from TRBV13 and TRBJ2-2; no definite D call. V was clipped by 3 bases and J by 5 bases, with 19 bases between them. This CDR3 contains 17 residues. Germline V gives CDR1 PRHDT, CDR2 FYEKMQ (reference sequence). CDR3: CASSFGGDPLSTGELFF. The CDR3 DNA reads TGTGCCAGCAGCTTCGGCGGCGACCCACTTAGTACCGGGGAGCTGTTTTTT.

V gene TRBV5-1 combines with J gene TRBJ2-4; D remains unclear. The CDR3 is 14 amino acids. In germline, CDR1 is SGHRS, CDR2 YFSETQ. V gave up 5 bases and J gave up 5 bases, with 14 bases separating them. The CDR3 nucleotides are TGCGCCAGCAGATCCGGGCCACCCCAAAACATTCAGTACTTC. This codes for CASRSGPPQNIQYF. Supplemented by reference TRBV5-1 and TRBJ2-4, the full variable domain reads KAGVTQTPRYLIKTRGQQVTLSCSPISGHRSVSWYQQTPGQGLQFLFEYFSETQRNKGNFPGRFSGRQFSNSRSEMNVSTLELGDSALYLCASRSGPPQNIQYFGAGTRLSVL.

This clonotype occurred many times. This CDR3 is CATSRGAGQSYEQYF. The DNA of the CDR3 is TGTGCCACCAGCAGAGGAGCCGGGCAGTCCTACGAGCAGTACTTC. This chain joins TRBV15 and TRBJ2-7; D remains ambiguous. The CDR3 runs to 15 residues. Germline V gene data show CDR1 as LNHNV and CDR2 as YYDKDF (reference sequence). The V end was cut by 1 base, the J end by 1 base, with 11 bases between.

The CDR3 reads CASSQGYDRAETQYF. The CDR3 nucleotides are TGCGCCAGCAGCCAAGGTTATGACAGGGCTGAGACCCAGTACTTC. The rearrangement links TRBV4-1 to TRBJ2-5, with TRBD1 identical over 7 bases. The germline V gene encodes CDR1 MGHRA and CDR2 YSYEKL. The CDR3 consists of 15 residues. The V and J ends lost 1 base and 5 bases, in that order; junction bases with no gene match: 7.

This clonotype occurred a few times. The V and J genes are TRBV4-1 and TRBJ2-5; 12 bases are a match to TRBD1. CDR3 length: 16 residues. Germline loops: CDR1 MGHRA, CDR2 YSYEKL. The V gene end was trimmed by 1 base and the J gene end by 5 bases; junction bases not matched to a gene: 5. The CDR3 loop reads CASSQAGQGAGETQYF. The CDR3 nucleotides read TGCGCCAGCAGCCAAGCGGGACAGGGGGCTGGGGAGACCCAGTACTTC.

The CDR3 loop reads CATSRDPRGGVTGELFF. CDR3 coding DNA: TGTGCCACCAGCAGAGATCCCCGGGGTGGGGTCACCGGGGAGCTGTTTTTT. This chain uses TRBV15 with TRBJ2-2; maybe TRBD2 (5 bases). CDR1 and CDR2 (germline): LNHNV, YYDKDF (reference sequence). The CDR3 consists of 17 residues. Trimming took 0 bases from V and 4 from J, leaving 15 bases between them. The full variable domain, completed using reference TRBV15 and TRBJ2-2, is DAMVIQNPRYQVTQFGKPVTLSCSQTLNHNVMYWYQQKSSQAPKLLFHYYDKDFNNEADTPDNFQSRRPNTSFCFLDIRSPGLGDTAMYLCATSRDPRGGVTGELFFGEGSRLTVL.